The 30 T cell receptor beta chains reported below all come from one sample, sequenced in a study of Ad26.COV2.S vaccination and SARS-CoV-2 variants. Profiled with immunoSEQ multiplex PCR; TCRdb holds only in-frame clones, not every one. Here the sample spans around 270,000 clones, approximately 88% being singletons. Documented treatment: roughly 19 received Ad26.COV2.S at low or high dose, single or two shots; 5 received placebo; per-sample allocation not given. Samples came from day 63 after the first vaccine or placebo injection. The sequenced sample was peripheral blood, obtained in a trial of Ad26.COV2.S vaccine versus placebo. Receptor source: a person aged 18-65 years who received the Ad26.COV2.S COVID-19 vaccine or a placebo.

The rearrangement uses TRBV19 and TRBJ1-2, with TRBD1 identical over 9 bases. The CDR3 is 15 amino acids. The V gene's germline CDR1 is LNHDA and CDR2 SQIVND (reference sequence). Trimming removed 6 bases from V and 2 bases from J; junction bases left unmatched: 7. The CDR3 sequence is CASSRPGQGNYGYTF. In DNA, the CDR3 is TGTGCCAGTAGCCGTCCGGGACAGGGAAACTATGGCTACACCTTC.

The V gene is TRBV5-6, the J gene TRBJ2-3; 14 bases align to TRBD2. Germline-derived CDR1 and CDR2 are SGHDT and YYEEEE. This CDR3 has 19 residues. The ends lost 4 bases at V and 0 bases at J; junction bases unmatched: 10. The CDR3 spells CASSRAGTSGSVSTDTQYF. The CDR3 DNA sequence: TGTGCCAGCAGCCGAGCCGGGACTAGCGGGAGTGTGAGCACAGATACGCAGTATTTT.

This chain uses TRBV10-3 with TRBJ2-7; 15 nucleotides match TRBD2. V was pared by 6 bases and J by 5 bases, with 5 bases of the junction left unmatched. CDR1 and CDR2 (germline): ENHRY, SYGVKD. The CDR3 length is 15 residues. Here the CDR3 reads CAISRTSGRAHEQYV. The CDR3 DNA reads TGTGCCATCAGCCGGACTAGCGGGAGGGCCCACGAGCAGTACGTC.

This clone was counted once. V and J are TRBV19 and TRBJ1-1; D might be TRBD1 (6 bases). The CDR3 is 11 amino acids. Trimming left V 3 bases short and J 10 bases short, with 9 bases between. Per the germline V gene, CDR1 is LNHDA and CDR2 is SQIVND (reference sequence). The CDR3: CASSIGRGAFF. For the CDR3, the DNA is TGTGCCAGTAGTATTGGCAGGGGAGCTTTCTTT.

This clone has just one count. V gene TRBV4-3 combines with J gene TRBJ2-3; 7 nucleotides agree with TRBD2. V lost 0 bases to trimming and J lost 10 bases; unmatched junction nucleotides: 7. Germline V gene data show CDR1 as LGHNA and CDR2 as YSLEER. The CDR3 consists of 14 residues. The CDR3 DNA follows: TGCGCCAGCAGCCAAGAAGCAAGCGGGGTGTCGCAGTATTTT. It encodes CASSQEASGVSQYF.

V is TRBV18 and J is TRBJ1-2, with 8 bases identical to TRBD1. The V segment lost 5 bases and the J segment 5 bases; nucleotides outside the gene matches: 7. CDR1 is KGHSH and CDR2 is LQKENI in the germline V gene. CDR3 length: 14 amino acids. CDR3 protein: CASSLQGGEYGYTF. Written as DNA, the CDR3 is TGTGCCAGCTCATTACAGGGGGGAGAATATGGCTACACCTTC.

This clone has only a few counts. The gene calls are TRBV19 and TRBJ1-1; 8 bases map to TRBD1. Germline values: CDR1 LNHDA, CDR2 SQIVND (reference sequence). V was pared by 4 bases and J by 6 bases, with 7 bases of the junction left unmatched. The CDR3 length is 14 residues. Written as DNA, the CDR3 is TGTGCCAGTAGTACGAACGGACAGGGCGCTGAAGCTTTCTTT. Its protein is CASSTNGQGAEAFF.

With respect to this clone: One end of the junction fails to match germline, which may point to a read error. The rearrangement links TRBV5-4 to TRBJ1-1; D remains ambiguous. The CDR3 is made up of 14 amino acids. Germline CDR1 reads SGHNT; CDR2 reads YYREEE (reference sequence). The CDR3 DNA follows: TGTGCCAGCAGATTGGCATCTGAGAACACTGAAGCTTTCTTT. This translates into CASRLASENTEAFF.

The chain employs TRBV6-1 and TRBJ2-7; the D is unclear. Germline lookup yields CDR1 MNHNS and CDR2 SASEGT. CDR3 length: 16 residues. The ends were cut back, 2 bases at V and 2 bases at J, with 16 bases in the middle. CDR3 coding DNA: TGTGCCAGCAGTGAATTCTGGTTTTCCGCAGCCTACGAGCAGTACTTC. Translated: CASSEFWFSAAYEQYF.

This clone has only a few counts. The chain employs TRBV11-3 and TRBJ2-7, with 14 bases lining up with TRBD2. V shed 2 bases and J 5 bases; nucleotides not matched to a gene: 8. CDR3 length: 17 amino acids. Germline CDR1 and CDR2: SGHNT and YENEEA. The CDR3 DNA reads TGTGCCAGCAGCTTAACTCGGACTAGCGGGAGGATCCACGAGCAGTACGTC. Amino acid sequence: CASSLTRTSGRIHEQYV.

V is TRBV5-1 and J is TRBJ1-3; D uncertain. The CDR3 runs 17 residues. The V gene lost 4 bases and the J gene lost 0 bases, with 17 bases spanning the gap. Per the germline V gene, CDR1 is SGHRS and CDR2 is YFSETQ. The CDR3 coding sequence is TGCGCCAGCAGCCCTGGGCCCTCTCAAGGCTCTGGAAACACCATATATTTT. Residues: CASSPGPSQGSGNTIYF.

The chain links TRBV12-3 or TRBV12-4 to TRBJ2-5; D is perhaps TRBD2 (5 bases). V lost 6 bases, J lost 5 bases, and 13 bases lay in between. The CDR3 runs 13 residues. CDR3 coding DNA: TGTGCCAGCAGGACCCGTTTAGCGGAGACCCAGTACTTC. This gives the protein CASRTRLAETQYF.

This chain uses TRBV7-2 with TRBJ2-3, with TRBD2 identical over 12 bases. V dropped 5 bases and J dropped 7; count of bases not matched to a gene: 4. In germline, CDR1 is SGHTA, CDR2 FQGNSA. This CDR3 is built from 14 residues. The CDR3 bases are TGTGCCAGCAGCCCAACTAGCGGGGGGAATACGCAGTATTTT. This translates into CASSPTSGGNTQYF. The full variable domain, with the rest looked up from reference TRBV7-2 and TRBJ2-3, is GAGVSQSPSNKVTEKGKDVELRCDPISGHTALYWYRQSLGQGLEFLIYFQGNSAPDKSGLPSDRFSAERTGGSVSTLTIQRTQQEDSAVYLCASSPTSGGNTQYFGPGTRLTVL.

V and J are TRBV6-5 and TRBJ1-6; TRBD1 aligns across 11 bases. V shed 6 bases, J shed 15 bases, and the junction held 10 bases outside the gene matches. There are 14 residues in the CDR3. Germline lookup yields CDR1 MNHEY and CDR2 SVGAGI. The CDR3 region has the DNA TGTGCCAGCAGCCTTGGACAGGGGGCCAACCACCTCCACTTT. Its translation: CASSLGQGANHLHF.

V is TRBV3-1 (or the pseudogene TRBV3-2) and J is TRBJ2-7, with TRBD2 matching 10 bases. This CDR3 comprises 16 residues. Germline CDR1 and CDR2: LGHDT and YNNKEL (reference sequence). V trimming: 4 bases; J trimming: 0 bases; junction bases outside the gene matches: 6. Here the CDR3 DNA reads TGTGCCAGCAGCCGCTATAGCGGGGGGTACTCCTACGAGCAGTACTTC. This sequence encodes CASSRYSGGYSYEQYF.

With respect to this clone: The junction departs from the called germline gene at one end, perhaps through a read error. This chain connects TRBV7-7 to TRBJ2-5; 7 bases line up with TRBD1. The CDR3 has 15 amino acids. Per germline, CDR1 SSHAT and CDR2 FNYEAQ (reference sequence). This CDR3 reads CASSLRQGPRETQYF. DNA for the CDR3: TGTGCTAGCAGCTTGAGACAGGGCCCCCGGGAGACCCAGTACTTC.

The chain recombines TRBV6-2 or TRBV6-3 with TRBJ1-5; the D is unclear. The CDR3 consists of 16 residues. Germline CDR1 reads MNHEY; CDR2 reads SVGEGT. V dropped 2 bases and J dropped 2 bases, with 13 bases sitting between them. The CDR3 DNA sequence: TGTGCCAGCAGTTACCGTCGGGTGGCGGGCAATCAGCCCCAGCATTTT. This gives the protein CASSYRRVAGNQPQHF.

The V call is TRBV4-3, the J call TRBJ1-3; no clear D. Looked up from germline, CDR1 is LGHNA and CDR2 is YSLEER. CDR3 size: 15 residues. Trimming left V 0 bases short and J 0 bases short, with 6 bases between. CDR3 nucleotides: TGCGCCAGCAGCCAAGACGAAGGCTCTGGAAACACCATATATTTT. This gives the protein CASSQDEGSGNTIYF.

CDR3 loop: CASSLTQPDTQYF. Written as DNA, the CDR3 is TGTGCCAGCAGCTTGACCCAGCCAGATACGCAGTATTTT. This sequence joins TRBV7-9 and TRBJ2-3, with D unresolved. The V gene's germline CDR1 is SEHNR and CDR2 FQNEAQ (reference sequence). The CDR3 covers 13 residues. V shed 3 bases and J shed 4 bases, with 8 bases lying between them.

V and J are TRBV10-3 and TRBJ1-5, with D possibly TRBD1 on 5 matching bases. This CDR3 region has 14 residues. Per the germline V gene, CDR1 is ENHRY and CDR2 is SYGVKD. Trimming removed 2 bases from V and 3 bases from J, with 8 bases in between. CDR3 loop: CAISEAGLNQPQHF. CDR3 bases: TGTGCCATCAGTGAGGCGGGGCTCAATCAGCCCCAGCATTTT.

The rearrangement links TRBV7-8 to TRBJ2-7; 15 positions agree with TRBD2. CDR1 and CDR2 (germline): SGHVS, FQNEAQ. The CDR3 loop spans 18 amino acids. The ends lost 0 bases at V and 5 bases at J; junction bases unmatched: 8. The CDR3 spells CASSLAGLAGGPPHEQYV. The CDR3 DNA reads as TGTGCCAGCAGCTTAGCCGGACTAGCGGGAGGGCCCCCCCACGAGCAGTACGTC.

This clone was seen a handful of times. V and J are TRBV2 and TRBJ2-7, with 8 positions matching TRBD1. The CDR3 has 13 residues. CDR1 SNHLY and CDR2 FYNNEI come from the germline V gene. J lost 7 bases, V lost 5 bases, and 7 bases had no gene match. This CDR3 is CASSKDRVEEQYV. The DNA of the CDR3 is TGTGCCAGCAGTAAGGACAGGGTAGAAGAGCAGTACGTC.

The genes are TRBV4-1 and TRBJ1-5; D is unclear. There are 15 residues in the CDR3. CDR1 MGHRA and CDR2 YSYEKL come from the germline V gene. V lost 0 bases to trimming and J lost 5 bases, with 11 bases between them. CDR3 in amino acids: CASSQDRRKDQPQHF. The CDR3 bases are TGCGCCAGCAGCCAAGATCGACGTAAAGATCAGCCCCAGCATTTT.

The chain employs TRBV3-1 (or the pseudogene TRBV3-2) and TRBJ1-5; TRBD1 agrees at 9 bases. This CDR3 is 19 amino acids long. V lost 3 bases to trimming and J lost 3 bases; unmatched junction nucleotides: 15. Germline loops: CDR1 LGHDT, CDR2 YNNKEL (reference sequence). CDR3 region: CASSQRVTGGPFNNQPQHF. The CDR3 DNA is TGTGCCAGCAGCCAGAGGGTAACAGGGGGCCCCTTTAACAATCAGCCCCAGCATTTT.

This clone was observed a single time. The genes are TRBV4-3 and TRBJ2-3; perhaps TRBD2 as D (5 bases). Between the trimmed V and J ends, which lost 0 bases and 2 bases, there was a span of 12 bases. Germline CDR1 and CDR2: LGHNA and YSLEER. The CDR3 spans 16 residues. The CDR3 loop reads CASSQDRSGTTDTQYF. DNA of the CDR3: TGCGCCAGCAGCCAAGATCGGAGCGGAACCACAGATACGCAGTATTTT.

The genes are TRBV7-2 and TRBJ2-1; TRBD2 aligns across 8 bases. The CDR3 consists of 14 residues. CDR1 and CDR2 (germline): SGHTA, FQGNSA. The V segment lost 2 bases and the J segment 7 bases; nucleotides outside the gene matches: 4. Here the CDR3 reads CASSLTGGPNEQFF. For the CDR3, the DNA is TGTGCCAGCAGCTTAACGGGGGGGCCAAATGAGCAGTTCTTC.

The CDR3 DNA follows: TGCGCCAGTTCAGACGCGACCTACGAGCAGTACTTC. Protein: CASSDATYEQYF. V gene TRBV4-3 combines with J gene TRBJ2-7, with D unresolved. The CDR3 is 12 amino acids. The V end was cut by 9 bases, the J end by 2 bases, with 11 bases between. In germline, CDR1 is LGHNA, CDR2 YSLEER.

This chain joins TRBV7-2 and TRBJ2-1; 12 nucleotides agree with TRBD2. Trimming cost V 5 bases and J 7 bases; bases outside gene matches: 6. This CDR3 is 15 amino acids long. The germline V gene encodes CDR1 SGHTA and CDR2 FQGNSA. In nucleotides, the CDR3 is TGTGCCAGCAGCGTCCGACTAGCGGGGGTTAATGAGCAGTTCTTC. Translating gives CASSVRLAGVNEQFF.

The chain recombines TRBV19 with TRBJ2-6, with 15 bases aligning to TRBD2. The V gene end was trimmed by 3 bases and the J gene end by 5 bases; junction bases not matched to a gene: 14. CDR3 length: 21 residues. Germline lookup yields CDR1 LNHDA and CDR2 SQIVND (reference sequence). Here the CDR3 reads CASSIWTSGRGLSFRANVLTF. The DNA for the CDR3 is TGTGCCAGTAGTATCTGGACTAGCGGGAGGGGCCTCTCTTTCCGGGCCAACGTCCTGACTTTC.

The chain recombines TRBV9 with TRBJ1-1, with TRBD1 as a possible D gene (5 bases). The CDR3 has 15 residues. The germline V gene has CDR1 SGDLS and CDR2 YYNGEE. V lost 4 bases, J lost 0 bases, and 13 bases lay in between. CDR3 in DNA: TGTGCCAGCAGCCGCACAGGAGGGATGAACACTGAAGCTTTCTTT. Its protein is CASSRTGGMNTEAFF. Using reference TRBV9 and TRBJ1-1 for the parts outside the CDR3, the full variable domain is DSGVTQTPKHLITATGQRVTLRCSPRSGDLSVYWYQQSLDQGLQFLIQYYNGEERAKGNILERFSAQQFPDLHSELNLSSLELGDSALYFCASSRTGGMNTEAFFGQGTRLTVV.